This T cell receptor beta chain was captured by sequencing in a study of blood T cells in healthy people across ages. A sample-barcoded 5' primer and a J-beta primer mix were used in a second PCR of roughly 7 to 11 cycles. From the 5' RACE reads, TCRdb called clonotypes with MiXCR, one entry per CDR3 protein. This repertoire shows 380,000 or so distinct CDR3 sequences, approximately 47% found once; its top ten account for over 40%. From germline, CDR1 is SQVTM and CDR2 ANQGSEA. This CDR3 is built from 15 residues. V was shortened by 4 bases and J by 8 bases, with 23 bases between the two germline ends.

Sequencing used blood. This TCR was sampled from a man between 60 and 75 years old in good health. The chain combines TRBV29-1 with TRBJ1-2; a weak D match, TRBD1 (6 bases). The CDR3 DNA reads TGCAGCGTTGCCCCCTTTGGTCTCGGGGGCGAAGGCTACACCTTC. This codes for CSVAPFGLGGEGYTF.